One and the same sample provided the 22 T cell receptor beta chains below, sequenced in a study of blood T cells in healthy people across ages. Primed by a sample-barcoded 5' primer and a J-beta primer mix, a second PCR proceeded for 7 to 11 cycles. TCRdb used MiXCR to reprocess the 5' RACE reads, holding one entry per CDR3 protein. The top ten clones hold roughly 9.4% of a sample with hundreds of thousands of distinct CDR3 sequences, 24% of them seen once. This sample was also put to use in a study of T cells of mothers and their children.

Sequences were obtained from blood. The source of these receptors is a boy aged 5-17 years in good health.

In this sample, this clonotype turned up a few times. J is TRBJ2-5 and V is TRBV2; TRBD1 agrees at 9 bases. Matching the DNA end better, TRBJ2-7 makes the J call doubtful. Per germline, CDR1 SNHLY and CDR2 FYNNEI. The CDR3 loop spans 15 amino acids. The CDR3 is CASSPRTGVPYEQYF. CDR3 nucleotides: TGTGCCAGCTCTCCCAGGACAGGGGTTCCCTACGAGCAGTACTTC.

The rearrangement joins TRBV20-1 to TRBJ2-7, with D maybe TRBD1 (5 bases). This CDR3 has 13 amino acids. CDR1 is DFQATT, CDR2 SNEGSKA, per germline (reference sequence). Deletions cut 1 base from V and 5 bases from J, with 12 bases between. CDR3 sequence reads: CSARVRDLHEQYF. CDR3 nucleotide sequence: TGCAGTGCTAGAGTCAGGGATCTCCACGAGCAGTACTTC.

This clonotype was recorded at least ten times. The chain has TRBV7-2 and TRBJ1-4; 7 bases agree with TRBD1. Trimming at V came to 5 bases and at J to 2 bases, leaving 5 bases not matched to a gene. Germline V gives CDR1 SGHTA, CDR2 FQGNSA. The CDR3 has 15 residues. This CDR3 reads CASSTPTGTNEKLFF. The CDR3 DNA reads TGTGCCAGCAGCACGCCGACAGGGACTAATGAAAAACTGTTTTTT. The whole variable domain, remainder taken from reference TRBV7-2 and TRBJ1-4, is GAGVSQSPSNKVTEKGKDVELRCDPISGHTALYWYRQSLGQGLEFLIYFQGNSAPDKSGLPSDRFSAERTGGSVSTLTIQRTQQEDSAVYLCASSTPTGTNEKLFFGSGTQLSVL.

The chain carries TRBV28 and TRBJ2-7, with D perhaps TRBD1 (6 bases). Per germline, CDR1 MDHEN and CDR2 SYDVKM. V lost 6 bases, J lost 5 bases, and 20 bases lay in between. CDR3 length: 15 amino acids. This CDR3 reads CASSLYRPGVDEQYF. The CDR3, as DNA: TGTGCCAGCAGCCTTTATCGGCCAGGGGTTGACGAGCAGTACTTC. The whole variable domain, remainder taken from reference TRBV28 and TRBJ2-7, is DVKVTQSSRYLVKRTGEKVFLECVQDMDHENMFWYRQDPGLGLRLIYFSYDVKMKEKGDIPEGYSVSREKKERFSLILESASTNQTSMYLCASSLYRPGVDEQYFGPGTRLTVT.

As concerns this clonotype: One end of the junction fails to match germline, which may point to a read error. The V and J genes are TRBV4-1 and TRBJ2-5; 7 bases align to TRBD1. The CDR3 length is 16 residues. Looked up from germline, CDR1 is MGHRA and CDR2 is YSYEKL. The CDR3 region has the DNA TGCGCCAGCAGCGAAGATCGGGGCAGGGGGCAAGAGACCCAGTACTTC. This gives the protein CASSEDRGRGQETQYF.

The chain carries TRBV7-2 and TRBJ2-4; 8 bases line up with TRBD2. The length of the CDR3 is 14 residues. The germline CDR1 and CDR2 sequences are SGHTA and FQGNSA. The trim removed 5 bases at V and 6 bases at J, leaving 6 bases unmatched. Here the CDR3 reads CASSRAGDGNIQYF. The CDR3 nucleotides are TGTGCCAGCAGCCGAGCGGGAGACGGAAACATTCAGTACTTC.

This clonotype was recorded at least ten times. The CDR3 DNA reads TGTGCCAGCAGTTCCCCCGGGACTAGCGGGGGGTCAGAGACCCAGTACTTC. Translating it yields CASSSPGTSGGSETQYF. The genes are TRBV7-9 and TRBJ2-5, with 15 bases aligning to TRBD2. From germline, CDR1 is SEHNR and CDR2 FQNEAQ (reference sequence). The CDR3 has 17 amino acids. The junction had 9 bases not matched to a gene; V was cut back by 6 bases and J by 4 bases.

The gene calls are TRBV28 and TRBJ2-5; 11 bases are shared with TRBD1. CDR3 size: 15 residues. The germline gives CDR1 MDHEN, CDR2 SYDVKM. V dropped 3 bases and J dropped 5; count of bases not matched to a gene: 5. The CDR3 reads CASSFLDRGLETQYF. CDR3 coding DNA: TGTGCCAGCAGTTTTTTGGACAGGGGGCTGGAGACCCAGTACTTC.

This clonotype was counted a few times. The chain recombines TRBV19 with TRBJ2-6; a weak D match, TRBD1 (5 bases). Germline CDR1 reads LNHDA; CDR2 reads SQIVND (reference sequence). The CDR3 is 19 residues long. Trimming took 4 bases from V and 2 from J, leaving 21 bases between them. The CDR3 bases are TGTGCCAGTAGTAGACGCCTACAGGAAGGAAGGCCTGGGGCCAACGTCCTGACTTTC. Translating it yields CASSRRLQEGRPGANVLTF.

The chain couples TRBV3-1 to TRBJ1-5; TRBD1 agrees at 7 bases. J was trimmed by 3 bases and V by 9 bases; bases with no gene match: 14. The CDR3 is 16 amino acids. Germline-derived CDR1 and CDR2 are LGHDT and YNNKEL (reference sequence). The CDR3 DNA follows: TGTGCCAGGGAATTAGGGGGCGCGTCATTCAATCAGCCCCAGCATTTT. This sequence encodes CARELGGASFNQPQHF.

The chain recombines TRBV29-1 with TRBJ1-4, with D hard to call. The germline CDR1 and CDR2 sequences are SQVTM and ANQGSEA. The CDR3 loop spans 18 amino acids. V was cut by 1 base and J by 0 bases, with 18 bases left in between. The chain's CDR3 is CSVEAGEGFLATNEKLFF. For the CDR3, the DNA is TGCAGCGTTGAAGCCGGCGAGGGTTTTCTTGCAACTAATGAAAAACTGTTTTTT.

The gene calls are TRBV6-5 and TRBJ2-7; possibly TRBD1 or TRBD2 for D (5 bases each). The CDR3 is 12 amino acids. Trimming cost V 2 bases and J 12 bases, with 14 bases left between them. Per germline, CDR1 MNHEY and CDR2 SVGAGI. The DNA of the CDR3 is TGTGCCAGCAGTTACGACCAGGGACGGTTGTACTTC. Protein product: CASSYDQGRLYF.

This sequence joins TRBV3-1 and TRBJ2-3; maybe TRBD2 (5 bases). Germline V gene data show CDR1 as LGHDT and CDR2 as YNNKEL (reference sequence). The CDR3 totals 12 residues. V was trimmed by 7 bases and J by 3 bases, leaving 8 bases between them. CDR3 in amino acids: CASTPGTDTQYF. The DNA of the CDR3 is TGTGCCAGCACCCCGGGGACAGATACGCAGTATTTT.

This chain links TRBV6-1 with TRBJ2-5; D remains ambiguous. The J call may not be correct, given that the DNA end is closer to TRBJ2-7. Germline CDR1 reads MNHNS; CDR2 reads SASEGT. The CDR3 sequence is 13 residues long. CDR3 sequence reads: CASIPRVGTEQYF. Here the CDR3 DNA reads TGTGCCAGCATCCCCCGGGTGGGTACCGAGCAGTACTTC.

This clonotype was counted only a few times. This chain links TRBV28 with TRBJ2-5, with D uncertain. The J call may not be correct, given that the DNA end is closer to TRBJ2-1. The germline gives CDR1 MDHEN, CDR2 SYDVKM. The CDR3 totals 13 residues. CDR3 region: CASSWLVTGEQFF. CDR3 DNA: TGTGCCAGCAGTTGGCTAGTTACGGGTGAGCAGTTCTTC.

The chain combines TRBV28 with TRBJ2-7, with D maybe TRBD1 (6 bases). Germline CDR1 MDHEN, CDR2 SYDVKM. V lost 3 bases to trimming and J lost 0 bases, with 18 bases between them. The CDR3 is 17 residues long. CDR3 coding DNA: TGTGCCAGCAGTTTGGCCAGGGGCCTTTCCTCCTCCTACGAGCAGTACTTC. The encoded protein is CASSLARGLSSSYEQYF.

This clonotype was detected a few times. The V and J genes are TRBV28 and TRBJ2-1; D is undetermined. V lost 10 bases, J lost 0 bases, and 16 bases lay in between. The CDR3 loop spans 15 amino acids. CDR1 is MDHEN, CDR2 SYDVKM, per germline. CDR3 in DNA: TGTGCCACCTTAAAGTCGGACCCCTCCTACAATGAGCAGTTCTTC. This codes for CATLKSDPSYNEQFF.

The chain employs TRBV5-1 and TRBJ2-1, with TRBD2 identical over 7 bases. This CDR3 spans 16 amino acids. Per the germline V gene, CDR1 is SGHRS and CDR2 is YFSETQ. V gave up 1 base and J gave up 5 bases; unmatched junction bases: 9. The CDR3 loop is CASSLKAGVRDNEQFF. CDR3 DNA sequence: TGCGCCAGCAGCTTGAAGGCGGGAGTGCGGGACAATGAGCAGTTCTTC.

In this sample, this clonotype turned up many times. The chain links TRBV4-2 to TRBJ2-6; D is perhaps TRBD2 (5 bases). The CDR3 has 16 residues. Germline CDR1 reads LGHNA; CDR2 reads YNFKEQ. Deletions cut 0 bases from V and 0 bases from J, with 6 bases between. CDR3 in amino acids: CASSQDRGSGANVLTF. The CDR3 DNA reads as TGTGCCAGCAGCCAAGATCGGGGCTCTGGGGCCAACGTCCTGACTTTC.

Concerning this clonotype itself: This may stem from a read error, because a much larger clone lies one nucleotide away. This chain joins TRBV29-1 and TRBJ2-1; 8 bases line up with TRBD2. The J call is uncertain, as TRBJ2-5 better fits the DNA end. Germline-derived CDR1 and CDR2 are SQVTM and ANQGSEA. There are 12 residues in the CDR3. CDR3 in DNA: TGCAGCGTTGAAACGCGGCGGGAGGCCCAGTACTTC. Amino acid sequence: CSVETRREAQYF.

This clonotype was detected only a few times. The chain carries TRBV28 and TRBJ2-5; 8 positions agree with TRBD1. With 2 bases clipped from V and 11 bases from J, the junction kept 19 bases outside the gene matches. This CDR3 has 17 amino acids. Germline V gene lookup returns CDR1 MDHEN and CDR2 SYDVKM. Written as DNA, the CDR3 is TGTGCCAGCAGTTTAGGGACAGGCGAACTTTTTTACTACGTGCAGTACTTC. This encodes CASSLGTGELFYYVQYF.

The rearrangement joins TRBV6-2 or TRBV6-3 to TRBJ2-2; D ambiguous. There are 13 residues in the CDR3. CDR1 and CDR2 from the germline V gene are MNHEY and SVGEGT. The V gene lost 6 bases and the J gene lost 2 bases, with 7 bases spanning the gap. The CDR3 loop is CASRAQNTGELFF. The CDR3 DNA reads as TGTGCCAGCAGAGCACAAAACACCGGGGAGCTGTTTTTT.